The clone carrying this TCR beta chain appeared a few times. These data originate in a study of T cells in Graves' hyperthyroidism and ophthalmopathy. Absence of ophthalmopathy progression within 18 months defined stable Graves' hyperthyroidism. There were TCR beta CDR3 regions amplified from RNA transcripts. Primed by the HTBI set, a first-round RT-PCR was run on the TCR CDR3. TCRdb re-derived calls from the multiplex PCR reads in MiXCR, one entry per CDR3 protein. The table lists about 710,000 distinct CDR3 sequences, around 17% of them singletons, with roughly 8% in the top ten. With 0 bases removed from V and 10 bases from J, the gap between germline ends came to 14 bases. There are 14 residues in the CDR3. The germline gives CDR1 MGHRA, CDR2 YSYEKL.

The rearrangement links TRBV4-1 to TRBJ2-3; D might be TRBD2 (5 bases). The sequence came from a young man with Graves' hyperthyroidism. The sequencing input was blood. CDR3 coding DNA: TGCGCCAGCAGCCAAGAAGCGGCTGCCGGGGCGCAGTATTTT. Translating it yields CASSQEAAAGAQYF.